These T cell receptor beta chains were read from a single sample in a study of shared clonotypes between healthy human individuals. Method: immunoSEQ multiplex PCR; TCRdb's copy keeps in-frame clones and lacks some. The sample has roughly 2.2 million clones; around 92% are singletons. Sequencing used naive CD4+ T cells from PBMCs. These receptors all stem from a man between 18 and 29 years old in good health. Some clones in this sample may be carry-over from other donors' samples. CDR3s include the opening cysteine and the closing phenylalanine or tryptophan. The D gene is left open where the match is weak. A clone size is listed for some rows: how often the clone was seen (once, few, many), or a class if it is expanded.

CDR3 protein	CDR3 DNA	J gene	V gene	clone size	D gene
CASSYRAGGLDGYTF	TGTGCCAGCAGTTATCGGGCAGGGGGGTTGGATGGCTACACCTTC	TRBJ1-2	TRBV6-9	NA	TRBD1
CASSPSTGGNQPQHF	TGTGCCAGCTCACCGTCGACAGGGGGCAATCAGCCCCAGCATTTT	TRBJ1-5	TRBV18	NA	TRBD1
CASSLMTSFNTDTQYF	TGCGCCAGCAGCTTGATGACTAGTTTCAACACAGATACGCAGTATTTT	TRBJ2-3	TRBV5-1	NA	NA
CASRRDRSLVGEKLFF	TGTGCCAGCAGAAGGGACAGATCACTTGTTGGGGAAAAACTGTTTTTT	TRBJ1-4	TRBV28	NA	TRBD1
CAISVSGQLPLPRNTEAFF	TGTGCCATCAGTGTTAGCGGACAACTTCCCCTGCCCAGAAACACTGAAGCTTTCTTT	TRBJ1-1	TRBV10-3	NA	NA
CASTGGGRGYTF	TGTGCCAGCACCGGCGGCGGCCGTGGCTACACCTTC	TRBJ1-2	TRBV7-9	NA	NA
CASSRWERSIYEQYF	TGTGCCAGCTCCCGCTGGGAAAGAAGTATCTACGAGCAGTACTTC	TRBJ2-7	TRBV11-2	NA	NA
CASSRGLAGEDTQYF	TGCGCCAGCAGCCGGGGACTAGCGGGAGAAGATACGCAGTATTTT	TRBJ2-3	TRBV5-1	NA	TRBD2
CASSPGRLSEKLFF	TGTGCCAGCTCACCCGGGAGGTTGTCAGAAAAACTGTTTTTT	TRBJ1-4	TRBV18	NA	NA
CASSPNGTPANIQYF	TGCGCCAGCAGCCCGAACGGGACTCCGGCGAACATTCAGTACTTC	TRBJ2-4	TRBV5-1	NA	NA
CASSVEASGSYEQYF	TGTGCCAGCAGCGTAGAGGCTAGCGGGAGCTACGAGCAGTACTTC	TRBJ2-7	TRBV9	once	TRBD2
CVAARGMNTEAFF	TGTGTCGCCGCTAGGGGGATGAACACTGAAGCTTTCTTT	TRBJ1-1	TRBV28	few	NA
CASSWGTNSPLDTQYF	TGTGCCAGCAGCTGGGGGACCAACTCACCGTTAGATACGCAGTATTTT	TRBJ2-3	TRBV13	NA	NA
CASSYSIESSGNTIYF	TGTGCCAGCAGTTACTCGATCGAGAGCTCTGGAAACACCATATATTTT	TRBJ1-3	TRBV6-5	NA	NA
CASRTGTGIHEQYF	TGTGCCAGCCGTACCGGGACAGGGATCCACGAGCAGTACTTC	TRBJ2-7	TRBV2	NA	TRBD1
CASSPGTGTTRTNEQYF	TGTGCCAGCAGCCCCGGGACAGGGACTACCCGAACTAACGAGCAGTACTTC	TRBJ2-7	TRBV5-5	NA	TRBD1
CASSLSVLAGGKSYNEQFF	TGTGCCAGCAGCTTATCGGTGCTAGCGGGAGGAAAATCCTACAATGAGCAGTTCTTC	TRBJ2-1	TRBV5-4	NA	TRBD2
CASSSRQIWEVETQYF	TGTGCCAGTAGTTCTCGACAGATCTGGGAAGTAGAGACCCAGTACTTC	TRBJ2-5	TRBV19	few	NA
CASSYSGQKNTGELFF	TGTGCCAGCAGTTACTCGGGACAGAAAAACACCGGGGAGCTGTTTTTT	TRBJ2-2	TRBV6-6	NA	TRBD1